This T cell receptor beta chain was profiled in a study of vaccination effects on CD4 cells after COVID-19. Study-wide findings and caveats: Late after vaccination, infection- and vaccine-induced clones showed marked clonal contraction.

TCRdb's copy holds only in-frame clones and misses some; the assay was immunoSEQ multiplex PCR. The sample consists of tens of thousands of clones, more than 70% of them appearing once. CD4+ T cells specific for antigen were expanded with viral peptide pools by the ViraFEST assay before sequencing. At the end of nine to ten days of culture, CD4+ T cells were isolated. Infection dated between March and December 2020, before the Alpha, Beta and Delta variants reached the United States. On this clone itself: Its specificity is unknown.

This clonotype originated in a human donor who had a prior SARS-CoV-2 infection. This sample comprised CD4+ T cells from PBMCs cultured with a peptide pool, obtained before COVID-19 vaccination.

CDR3 in amino acids: CASSRTGDSNQPQHF. The CDR3 bases are TGTGCCAGCAGTAGGACAGGGGATAGCAATCAGCCCCAGCATTTT. The genes are TRBV7-9 and TRBJ1-5; TRBD1 aligns across 9 bases. CDR1 is SEHNR, CDR2 FQNEAQ, per germline (reference sequence). The CDR3 extends over 15 amino acids. V shed 6 bases, J shed 0 bases, and the junction held 3 bases outside the gene matches.